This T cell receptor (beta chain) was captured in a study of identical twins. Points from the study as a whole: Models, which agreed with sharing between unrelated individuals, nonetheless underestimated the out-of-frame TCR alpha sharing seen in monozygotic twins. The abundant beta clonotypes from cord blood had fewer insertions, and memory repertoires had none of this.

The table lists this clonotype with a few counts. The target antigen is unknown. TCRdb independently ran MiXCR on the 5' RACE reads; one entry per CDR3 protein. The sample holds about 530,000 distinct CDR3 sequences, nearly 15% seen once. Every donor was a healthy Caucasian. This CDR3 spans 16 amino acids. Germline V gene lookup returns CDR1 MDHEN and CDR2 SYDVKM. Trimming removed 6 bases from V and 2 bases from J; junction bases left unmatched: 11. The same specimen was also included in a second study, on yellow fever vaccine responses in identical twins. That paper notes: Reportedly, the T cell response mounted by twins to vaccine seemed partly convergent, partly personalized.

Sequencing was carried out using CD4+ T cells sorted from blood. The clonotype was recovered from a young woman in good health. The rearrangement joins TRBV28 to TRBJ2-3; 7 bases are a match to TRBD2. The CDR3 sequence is CASRGRDYQFTDTQYF. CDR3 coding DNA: TGTGCCAGCAGAGGCCGGGACTACCAGTTCACAGATACGCAGTATTTT.